This T cell receptor beta chain was identified in a study of T-cell memory formation after mild COVID-19. For the study at large: Clusters were largely donor specific.

The germline CDR1 and CDR2 sequences are GTSNPN and SVGIG (reference sequence). V lost 4 bases and J lost 12, with 21 bases in between. CDR3 size: 14 residues. TCR alpha and TCR beta cDNA libraries with sample barcodes and UMIs came from 5'RACE using constant-segment primers. MiXCR was run by TCRdb on the 5' RACE reads, yielding one entry per CDR3 protein. The sample includes approximately 560,000 distinct CDR3 sequences, roughly 17% of them seen just once. The V call is TRBV30, the J call TRBJ2-2; the D gene is possibly TRBD1 (5 bases). This receptor was obtained from an adult woman who had mild COVID-19 (a few samples of this study predate the infection). Cell type and time point are not known. The sequenced sample consisted of PBMCs or a T cell subset sorted from them (not recorded which). CDR3 DNA: TGTGCCTGGACCCCGCAGGCAGGGCGCAGCCAGCTGTTTTTT. Translation: CAWTPQAGRSQLFF.